The 14 T cell receptor beta chains below all came from one sample that was sequenced in a study of blood T cell repertoires in COVID-19. Profiling relied on immunoSEQ multiplex PCR, and the TCRdb table lists in-frame clones only, not all of them. The sample comprises tens of thousands of clones, roughly 72% of which are singletons, and around 4.9% rests with the top ten. Sequencing was performed on peripheral blood. Receptor source: a woman in her seventies with COVID-19, enrolled during active disease.

This rearrangement joins TRBV7-8 to TRBJ2-1, with a tentative D call TRBD2 (6 bases). V was shortened by 1 base and J by 1 base, with 14 bases between the two germline ends. The CDR3 sequence is 17 residues long. Germline CDR1 is SGHVS and CDR2 is FQNEAQ. Written as DNA, the CDR3 is TGTGCCAGCAGCTTAGGGATCGGGAGCGGATCCTACAATGAGCAGTTCTTC. It translates to CASSLGIGSGSYNEQFF.

V usage is TRBV6-1 and J usage is TRBJ2-1, with 7 bases lining up with TRBD2. The ends lost 0 bases at V and 4 bases at J; junction bases unmatched: 0. This CDR3 region has 14 residues. Looked up from germline, CDR1 is MNHNS and CDR2 is SASEGT. The CDR3 region is CASSEAGGYNEQFF. In DNA form, the CDR3 reads TGTGCCAGCAGTGAAGCGGGGGGGTACAATGAGCAGTTCTTC.

The chain uses TRBV2 and TRBJ2-2; 12 nucleotides align to TRBD2. Per germline, CDR1 SNHLY and CDR2 FYNNEI. CDR3 length equals 15 residues. The V gene end was trimmed by 6 bases and the J gene end by 4 bases; junction bases not matched to a gene: 3. DNA for the CDR3: TGTGCCAGCAGCGGACTAGCGGGGAGCACCGGGGAGCTGTTTTTT. This encodes CASSGLAGSTGELFF.

V and J are TRBV10-1 and TRBJ2-7; D may be TRBD2 (5 bases). Trimming removed 3 bases from V and 6 bases from J, with 6 bases in between. CDR3 length: 11 amino acids. Germline V gene lookup returns CDR1 WNHNN and CDR2 SYGVQD (reference sequence). CDR3 in DNA: TGCGCCAGCAGTGACGGACTCGAGCAGTACGTC. It encodes CASSDGLEQYV.

The chain recombines TRBV5-1 with TRBJ1-2; no firm D call. Trimming left V 2 bases short and J 1 base short, with 9 bases between. Germline CDR1 is SGHRS and CDR2 is YFSETQ. The CDR3 has 14 amino acids. The CDR3 nucleotides are TGCGCCAGCAGCTTTTGGGGAGGTAACTATGGCTACACCTTC. This codes for CASSFWGGNYGYTF.

The V gene is TRBV20-1, the J gene TRBJ2-2; 14 bases match TRBD2. The CDR3 extends over 16 amino acids. Germline CDR1 and CDR2: DFQATT and SNEGSKA (reference sequence). V dropped 3 bases and J dropped 5; count of bases not matched to a gene: 5. The CDR3 DNA reads as TGCAGTGCTAGTTTCGGACTAGCGGGAGGTACCGGGGAGCTGTTTTTT. Translating gives CSASFGLAGGTGELFF.

This clone was recorded a few times. The J gene is TRBJ2-6, the V gene TRBV4-2; D is perhaps TRBD2 (5 bases). The CDR3 spans 16 residues. CDR1 and CDR2 (germline): LGHNA, YNFKEQ. The V gene lost 5 bases and the J gene lost 1 base, with 12 bases spanning the gap. The CDR3 reads CASSSGSGSGANVLTF. For the CDR3, the DNA is TGTGCCAGCAGCTCCGGGTCGGGATCTGGGGCCAACGTCCTGACTTTC.

The chain couples TRBV19 to TRBJ1-1, with D uncertain. V was cut by 1 base and J by 4 bases, with 7 bases left in between. The CDR3 has 13 amino acids. Germline V CDR1 and CDR2: LNHDA, SQIVND (reference sequence). CDR3 in amino acids: CASSIVPGTEAFF. The CDR3 region has the DNA TGTGCCAGTAGTATAGTACCGGGCACTGAAGCTTTCTTT.

DNA of the CDR3: TGTGCCAGCAGCTTTTATTTTCAGGGGAGTAGCGACTATGGCTACACCTTC. This codes for CASSFYFQGSSDYGYTF. The V gene is TRBV5-6, the J gene TRBJ1-2; possibly TRBD1 for D (6 bases). This CDR3 has 17 residues. The germline V gene encodes CDR1 SGHDT and CDR2 YYEEEE. V shed 2 bases and J shed 3 bases, with 20 bases lying between them.

The chain couples TRBV4-3 to TRBJ2-7; 13 bases agree with TRBD2. Germline trimming cut 3 bases from V and 1 base from J; bases unmatched to any gene: 3. Germline lookup yields CDR1 LGHNA and CDR2 YSLEER. The CDR3 sequence is 16 residues long. DNA of the CDR3: TGCGCCAGCAGCCACAGGACTAGCGGGAGTTCCTACGAGCAGTACGTC. As protein: CASSHRTSGSSYEQYV.

The CDR3 sequence is CASSLRDFDYEQYV. Here the CDR3 DNA reads TGTGCCAGCAGCCTCCGGGACTTCGACTACGAGCAGTACGTC. The rearrangement uses TRBV4-2 and TRBJ2-7, with D possibly being TRBD2 (6 bases). V lost 4 bases and J lost 3, with 13 bases in between. This CDR3 has 14 residues. CDR1 LGHNA and CDR2 YNFKEQ come from the germline V gene.

This clone was detected only a few times. CDR3 sequence: CASSIFPRTRADEQFF. The CDR3 region has the DNA TGTGCCAGTAGTATTTTCCCCCGAACCCGAGCGGATGAGCAGTTCTTC. The J gene is TRBJ2-1, the V gene TRBV19, with D tentatively TRBD2 (5 bases). The ends were cut back, 3 bases at V and 8 bases at J, with 20 bases in the middle. Germline CDR1 LNHDA, CDR2 SQIVND (reference sequence). CDR3 length: 16 amino acids.

This clone was counted a few times. The V call is TRBV11-3, the J call TRBJ2-4, with TRBD2 matching over 11 bases. CDR3 size: 20 residues. Germline V CDR1 and CDR2: SGHNT, YENEEA. Unmatched junction bases numbered 23, after V lost 5 bases and J lost 8 bases. DNA for the CDR3: TGTGCCAGCAGCCCTAGTGGATGGAGACTAGCGGGACCGAGAAGCGACATTCAGTACTTC. Its protein is CASSPSGWRLAGPRSDIQYF.

The V and J genes are TRBV7-9 and TRBJ2-2; 9 positions match TRBD1. Germline assignment: CDR1 SEHNR and CDR2 FQNEAQ (reference sequence). The CDR3 covers 16 residues. The J segment lost 10 bases and the V segment lost 1 base, leaving 10 bases of the junction unmatched. CDR3 coding DNA: TGTGCCAGCAGCTTAGGGGCCGGGACAGGGATGGAGGAGCTGTTTTTT. Translated: CASSLGAGTGMEELFF.